The rows below give T cell receptor beta chains drawn from one sample of a study of T cells in narcolepsy. Assay: immunoSEQ multiplex PCR; the TCRdb copy retains only in-frame clones and omits some. Among about 18,000 clones listed, approximately 72% were seen once. The sequenced sample consisted of CD45RA- memory CD8+ T cells from PBMCs. These TCRs come from a human donor with narcolepsy. The CDR3 runs from the conserved cysteine through the conserved F or W. The D gene is left open where the match is weak. Some rows have no size entry. The others give once, few or many, or a class for an expanded clone.

D,J,V,size,DNA,CDR3
TRBD1,TRBJ2-1,TRBV9,-,TGTGCCAGCAGTGGGACAGGGGAAATAAATGAGCAGTTCTTC,CASSGTGEINEQFF
-,TRBJ1-1,TRBV29-1,-,TGCAGCGACGGAGGGTCGGCGGCGGGAGCTTTCTTT,CSDGGSAAGAFF
-,TRBJ1-2,TRBV27,-,TGTGCCAGCAGTTTATCAGCGAACTATGGCTACACCTTC,CASSLSANYGYTF
-,TRBJ1-1,TRBV25-1,-,TGTGCCAGCAGTGAAAGTTTAACCGTTGCGGCTTTCTTT,CASSESLTVAAFF
TRBD2,TRBJ2-1,TRBV6-5,-,TGTGCCAGCAGTCCCGCGGGAGATGAGCAGTTCTTC,CASSPAGDEQFF
-,TRBJ2-2,TRBV6-5,-,TGTGCCAGCGCTCTGGCCGGAGAGTTCACCGGGGAGCTGTTTTTT,CASALAGEFTGELFF
-,TRBJ1-1,TRBV6-5,few,TGTGCCAGTTACCAGGTACTGAACACTGAAGCTTTCTTT,CASYQVLNTEAFF
-,TRBJ1-6,TRBV7-9,-,TGTGCCAGCAGCTTGGAGAGGGTGTATTCACCCCTCCACTTT,CASSLERVYSPLHF
TRBD2,TRBJ2-5,TRBV18,-,TGTGCCAGCTCAATGGGACTAGCGGGGTTCGTGCAGTACTTC,CASSMGLAGFVQYF
-,TRBJ2-3,TRBV2,-,TGTGCCAGCAGTCCCGGGATCAGCACAGATACGCAGTATTTT,CASSPGISTDTQYF
-,TRBJ1-1,TRBV7-8,-,TGTGCCAGCAGCTTAGGCACTGAAGCTTTCTTT,CASSLGTEAFF
-,TRBJ1-2,TRBV15,-,TGTGCCACCGCCGGGACAATTAACTATGGCTACACCTTC,CATAGTINYGYTF
TRBD2,TRBJ2-7,TRBV5-4,-,TGTGCCAGCGAACCCGGGACTAGCTTCGGAGAGCAGTACTTC,CASEPGTSFGEQYF
TRBD1,TRBJ2-2,TRBV6-1,medium-sized,TGTGCCAGCAGTGAATTTCGGGACAGGGGTGGTACCGGGGAGCTGTTTTTT,CASSEFRDRGGTGELFF
-,TRBJ2-5,TRBV6-1,few,TGTGCCAGCGGTTTAGGAGGGGAGACCCAGTACTTC,CASGLGGETQYF
-,TRBJ2-7,TRBV9,-,TGTGCCAGCAGCGTCGGACGGGTCCCATACGAGCAGTACTTC,CASSVGRVPYEQYF
-,TRBJ1-1,TRBV1,once,TGCACCAGCAGCCAATTAGACGAGCCCGGACTTCCGAACACTGAAGCTTTCTTT,CTSSQLDEPGLPNTEAFF
TRBD1,TRBJ2-5,TRBV27,-,TGTGCCAGCAAAGGGACAGGGCAGACCCAGTACTTC,CASKGTGQTQYF
-,TRBJ1-3,TRBV7-3,-,TGTGCCAGCAGCCCCACAGGGTCTGGAAACACCATATATTTT,CASSPTGSGNTIYF
TRBD2,TRBJ2-3,TRBV7-2,-,TGTGCCAGCAGCTTACCCGGGACTAGCCGAGATACGCAGTATTTT,CASSLPGTSRDTQYF
TRBD2,TRBJ2-1,TRBV12-5,-,TGTGCTAGTGGTTTTCCTAGCGGTGGCTCCTACAATGAGCAGTTCTTC,CASGFPSGGSYNEQFF
TRBD1,TRBJ1-2,TRBV6-1,-,TGTGCCAGCAGGACAGGGAATGGCTACACCTTC,CASRTGNGYTF
TRBD1,TRBJ1-4,TRBV7-6,once,TGTGCCAGCAGCCCGACAGGGGAGGAAGAAAAACTGTTTTTT,CASSPTGEEEKLFF
-,TRBJ1-1,TRBV27,-,TGTGCCAGCAGTTTGATGGCGAGCACTGAAGCTTTCTTT,CASSLMASTEAFF
-,TRBJ1-1,TRBV14,-,TGTGCCAGCAGCCTACGGGGGGCGATTGCTGAAGCTTTCTTT,CASSLRGAIAEAFF
TRBD1,TRBJ2-1,TRBV6-6,-,TGTGCCAGCAGTCTCAGGGGGCTTTTCGGCAATGAGCAGTTCTTC,CASSLRGLFGNEQFF
-,TRBJ2-7,TRBV19,few,TGTGCCAGTAGTGGACCCACCTACGAGCAGTACTTC,CASSGPTYEQYF
-,TRBJ2-7,TRBV5-1,medium-sized,TGCGCCAGCAGCTTCGGCCGACGAAGCGGTAGCTCCTACGAGCAGTACTTC,CASSFGRRSGSSYEQYF
-,TRBJ2-7,TRBV19,-,TGTGCCAGTAGTGCGGGACTTGGGTACGAGCAGTACTTC,CASSAGLGYEQYF